This note documents a single TCR beta chain sequence. As yet, its antigen is unknown. These data come from a study of regulatory and conventional T cells in RAG deficiency. Study-wide results and caveats: Other subsets showed around 10-fold reductions, but Treg unique TCR beta sequences fell approximately 90-fold in these patients. In Omenn syndrome, Treg and Tconv repertoires overlapped >80%.

Sequenced by immunoSEQ multiplex PCR; TCRdb stores in-frame clones only, minus some. Among more than 40,000 clones, just under 90% were seen once, and the ten largest hold roughly 0.51%. The CDR3 runs 15 residues. The V gene's germline CDR1 is LNHDA and CDR2 SQIVND (reference sequence). V was clipped by 5 bases and J by 6 bases; unmatched bases: 10. Conventional CD4+ T cells were sorted from blood as CD25-low CD127-high cells. These records were also assigned to another study, of regulatory T cells. That report adds: The primer mix had 52 TRBV and 13 TRBJ primers. Patient repertoires had restricted TRB V-J pairs and skewed V and J usage, most in Tregs.

The specimen was CD4+ effector T cells sorted from blood. The genes are TRBV19 and TRBJ2-3; 8 bases fit TRBD1. This sequence originates from a human donor in good health. For the CDR3, the DNA is TGTGCCAGTAGTCCGACAGGGGTCGAAAGGGATACGCAGTATTTT. This encodes CASSPTGVERDTQYF.